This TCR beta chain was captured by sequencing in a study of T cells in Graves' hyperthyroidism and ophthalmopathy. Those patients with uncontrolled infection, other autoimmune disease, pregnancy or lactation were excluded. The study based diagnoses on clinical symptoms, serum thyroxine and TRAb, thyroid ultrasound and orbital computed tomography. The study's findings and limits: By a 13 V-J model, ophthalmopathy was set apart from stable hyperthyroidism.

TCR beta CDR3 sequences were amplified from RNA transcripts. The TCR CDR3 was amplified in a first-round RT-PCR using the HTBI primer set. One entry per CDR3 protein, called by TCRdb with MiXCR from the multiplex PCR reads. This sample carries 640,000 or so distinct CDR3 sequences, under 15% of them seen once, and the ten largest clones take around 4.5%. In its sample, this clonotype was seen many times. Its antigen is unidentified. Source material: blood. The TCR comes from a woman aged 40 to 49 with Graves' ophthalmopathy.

The CDR3 loop reads CASRRQGPTEAFF. In DNA, the CDR3 is TGTGCCAGCAGACGACAGGGGCCCACTGAAGCTTTCTTT. The rearrangement links TRBV12-3 or TRBV12-4 to TRBJ1-1, with TRBD1 matching over 8 bases. This CDR3 contains 13 residues. V lost 6 bases to trimming and J lost 4 bases; unmatched junction nucleotides: 4.